Detailed here is one T cell receptor (beta chain). Antigen specificity is unknown. Sequenced by immunoSEQ multiplex PCR; TCRdb stores in-frame clones only, minus some. There are some 5,000 clones in the sample; 86% occur only once, and approximately 4.2% lies in the top ten. This sample is part of a study of chemoradiotherapy in HPV16-positive cancers. For the study at large: Candidate HPV-specific T-cell clones and common TCR motifs came from functional assays in two HPV16-positive patients.

Study-level points and caveats: Candidate HPV-specific clones and E7-related TCR motifs grew in tumor during treatment.

Looked up from germline, CDR1 is WSHSY and CDR2 is SAAADI. The CDR3 covers 16 residues. The J segment lost 5 bases and the V segment lost 8 bases, leaving 13 bases of the junction unmatched. J is TRBJ2-2 and V is TRBV10-2, with 8 bases that match TRBD2. The TCR comes from a human donor with HPV-associated anogenital cancer. This material consisted of tumor tissue, taken from a patient who underwent chemoradiotherapy. This CDR3 is CASGDSGGQRTGELFF. The DNA of the CDR3 is TGCGCCAGCGGGGATTCGGGGGGGCAGAGGACCGGGGAGCTGTTTTTT.